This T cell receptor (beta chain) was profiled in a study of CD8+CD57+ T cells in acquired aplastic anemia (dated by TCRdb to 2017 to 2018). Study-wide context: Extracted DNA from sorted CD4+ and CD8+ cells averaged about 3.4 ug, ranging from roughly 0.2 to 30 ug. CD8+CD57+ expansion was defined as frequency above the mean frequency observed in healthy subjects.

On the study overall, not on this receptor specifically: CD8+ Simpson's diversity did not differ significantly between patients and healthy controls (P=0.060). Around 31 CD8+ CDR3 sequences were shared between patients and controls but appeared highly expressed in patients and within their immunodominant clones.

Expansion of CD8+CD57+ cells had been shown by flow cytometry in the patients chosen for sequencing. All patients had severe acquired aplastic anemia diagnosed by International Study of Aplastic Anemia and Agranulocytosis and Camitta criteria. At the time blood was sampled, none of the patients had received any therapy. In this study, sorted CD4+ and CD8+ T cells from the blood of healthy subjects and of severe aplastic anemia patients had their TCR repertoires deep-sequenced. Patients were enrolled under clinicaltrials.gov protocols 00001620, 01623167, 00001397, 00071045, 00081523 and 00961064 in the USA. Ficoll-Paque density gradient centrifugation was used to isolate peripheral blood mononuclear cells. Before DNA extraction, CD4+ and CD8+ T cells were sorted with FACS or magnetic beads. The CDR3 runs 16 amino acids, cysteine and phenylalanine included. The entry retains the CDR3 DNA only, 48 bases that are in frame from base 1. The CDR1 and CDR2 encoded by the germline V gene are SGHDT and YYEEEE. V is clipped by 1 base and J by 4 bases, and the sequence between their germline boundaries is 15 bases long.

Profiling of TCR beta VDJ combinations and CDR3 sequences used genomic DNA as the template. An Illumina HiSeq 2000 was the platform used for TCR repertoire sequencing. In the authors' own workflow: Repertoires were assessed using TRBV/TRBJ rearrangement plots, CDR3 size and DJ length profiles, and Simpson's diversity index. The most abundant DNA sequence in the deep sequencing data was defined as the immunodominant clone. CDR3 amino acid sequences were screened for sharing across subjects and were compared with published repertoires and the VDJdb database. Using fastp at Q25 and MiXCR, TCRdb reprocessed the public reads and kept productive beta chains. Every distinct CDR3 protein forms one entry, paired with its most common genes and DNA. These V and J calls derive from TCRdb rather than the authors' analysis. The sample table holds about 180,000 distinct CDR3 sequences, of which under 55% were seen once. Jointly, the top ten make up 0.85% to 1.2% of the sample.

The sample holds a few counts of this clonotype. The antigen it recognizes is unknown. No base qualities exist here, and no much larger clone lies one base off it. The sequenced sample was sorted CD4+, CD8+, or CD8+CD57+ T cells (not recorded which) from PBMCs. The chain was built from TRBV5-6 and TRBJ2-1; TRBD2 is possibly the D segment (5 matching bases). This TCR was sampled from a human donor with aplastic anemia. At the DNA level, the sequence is TGTGCCAGCAGCTTGAGGACCTCCGGCGGGTACAATGAGCAGTTCTTC. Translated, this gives CASSLRTSGGYNEQFF.